Presented here are 11 T cell receptor beta chains from one specimen sequenced in a study of cytotoxic CD8 clonotypes in ibrutinib-treated CLL. Method: immunoSEQ multiplex PCR; TCRdb's copy keeps in-frame clones and lacks some. Of 150,000 or so clones listed, more than 75% are singletons. Sequences were derived from PBMCs, sampled after 36 months of ibrutinib treatment. The receptors come from a human donor with chronic lymphocytic leukemia.

This clone was seen just once. The rearrangement links TRBV30 to TRBJ2-3; D perhaps matches TRBD2 (5 bases). The germline gives CDR1 GTSNPN, CDR2 SVGIG (reference sequence). V gave up 8 bases and J gave up 1 base, with 13 bases separating them. This CDR3 has 13 residues. CDR3: CAAEAWGTDTQYF. CDR3 in DNA: TGTGCCGCGGAGGCGTGGGGCACAGATACGCAGTATTTT.

The chain is built from TRBV11-2 and TRBJ2-4; no clear D gene. Germline-derived CDR1 and CDR2 are SGHAT and FQNNGV. The V end lost 8 bases, the J end lost 0 bases, and 11 bases lay between the germline ends. CDR3 length: 14 amino acids. Here the CDR3 reads CASGPPLAKNIQYF. In DNA form, the CDR3 reads TGTGCCAGCGGCCCGCCCCTAGCCAAAAACATTCAGTACTTC.

This clone was detected a few times. J is TRBJ2-7 and V is TRBV6-5; 7 nucleotides match TRBD1. The V and J ends lost 7 bases and 2 bases, in that order; junction bases with no gene match: 5. CDR1 and CDR2 (germline): MNHEY, SVGAGI. This CDR3 region has 13 residues. The chain's CDR3 is CASTTGQPYEQYF. In nucleotides, the CDR3 is TGTGCCAGCACCACGGGACAGCCCTACGAGCAGTACTTC.

This clone was counted only a few times. The J gene is TRBJ2-7, the V gene TRBV4-2, with D unresolved. The V and J ends lost 0 bases and 3 bases respectively, with 12 bases between them. The CDR3 is 15 amino acids. Germline V CDR1 and CDR2: LGHNA, YNFKEQ. The CDR3 protein is CASSQETGRIYEQYF. The DNA for the CDR3 is TGTGCCAGCAGCCAAGAGACTGGACGCATCTACGAGCAGTACTTC.

The V and J genes are TRBV11-1 and TRBJ2-1, with D perhaps matching TRBD1 (6 bases). This CDR3 comprises 15 residues. V was pared by 2 bases and J by 1 base, with 9 bases between. Germline loops: CDR1 SGHAT, CDR2 FQDESV (reference sequence). In DNA form, the CDR3 reads TGTGCCAGCAGCTTAAAACAGGGATCCTACAATGAGCAGTTCTTC. It yields the protein CASSLKQGSYNEQFF.

The V gene is TRBV7-9, the J gene TRBJ2-3; D unclear. V was pared by 1 base and J by 2 bases, with 7 bases between. The CDR3 extends over 14 amino acids. Germline V gene data show CDR1 as SEHNR and CDR2 as FQNEAQ (reference sequence). CDR3 residues: CASSLVSYTDTQYF. The CDR3 nucleotides read TGTGCCAGCAGCTTAGTGTCGTACACAGATACGCAGTATTTT.

This rearrangement joins TRBV14 to TRBJ2-3, with D possibly matching TRBD2 (5 bases). Trimming left V 5 bases short and J 2 bases short, with 17 bases between. Germline CDR1 reads SGHDN; CDR2 reads FVKESK. The CDR3 is 16 amino acids. In DNA, the CDR3 is TGTGCCAGCAGCAAGAGACCGGGGTTTGCCACAGATACGCAGTATTTT. Its translation: CASSKRPGFATDTQYF.

This clone occurred once. This chain links TRBV9 with TRBJ1-2, with D hard to call. Per the germline V gene, CDR1 is SGDLS and CDR2 is YYNGEE. The CDR3 sequence is 12 residues long. V was cut by 4 bases and J by 3 bases, with 7 bases left in between. The CDR3 sequence: CASSPGYYGYTF. The CDR3 DNA reads TGTGCCAGCAGCCCGGGCTACTATGGCTACACCTTC.

This clone was counted a single time. The chain links TRBV7-9 to TRBJ1-2; D is unresolved. V lost 3 bases and J 3 bases, leaving 8 bases between the germline ends. CDR3 length equals 13 residues. CDR1 and CDR2 (germline): SEHNR, FQNEAQ (reference sequence). The CDR3 coding sequence is TGTGCCAGCAGCTTTGGGGAATACTATGGCTACACCTTC. This gives the protein CASSFGEYYGYTF.

This clone showed up just a few times. The gene calls are TRBV9 and TRBJ1-2; D perhaps matches TRBD1 (5 bases). The germline gives CDR1 SGDLS, CDR2 YYNGEE. Deletions cut 1 base from V and 4 bases from J, with 11 bases between. The CDR3 runs 14 residues. Written as DNA, the CDR3 is TGTGCCAGCAGCGTACACGAGGGGACCTATGGCTACACCTTC. Amino acid sequence: CASSVHEGTYGYTF.

This clone came up a few times. The rearrangement joins TRBV6-5 to TRBJ1-2; D might be TRBD1 (6 bases). There are 15 residues in the CDR3. Between the trimmed V and J ends, which lost 2 bases and 4 bases, there was a span of 14 bases. Germline V gene lookup returns CDR1 MNHEY and CDR2 SVGAGI. The CDR3 DNA reads as TGTGCCAGCAGTTACGTCGCACAGGGAACCTATGGCTACACCTTC. Its translation is CASSYVAQGTYGYTF.